This is a list of T cell receptor beta chains from one sample in a study of PD-1 blockade in classical Hodgkin lymphoma. The data were produced by immunoSEQ multiplex PCR, yet TCRdb's version contains in-frame clones alone and is incomplete. Seen here are approximately 35,000 clones, roughly 91% observed once, and the top ten hold 0.22%. Sequenced: CD4+ T cells from blood. Receptors were obtained from a human donor with classical Hodgkin lymphoma. CDR3s include the opening cysteine and the closing phenylalanine or tryptophan. The D gene is left open where the match is weak. Expanded clones get a size class; other rows say once, few or many, or leave the size out.

D	V	J	size	length	CDR3	DNA
NA	TRBV6-4	TRBJ2-2	NA	14	CASVKEANTGELFF	TGTGCCAGTGTAAAGGAGGCGAACACCGGGGAGCTGTTTTTT
NA	TRBV5-4	TRBJ1-3	NA	13	CASSQAGGNTIYF	TGTGCCAGCAGCCAGGCGGGTGGAAACACCATATATTTT
TRBD1	TRBV13	TRBJ2-7	NA	14	CASSLRDRGYEQYF	TGTGCCAGCAGCCTCCGGGACAGGGGCTACGAGCAGTACTTC
NA	TRBV5-4	TRBJ1-5	NA	14	CASSFFYGYQPQHF	TGTGCCAGCAGCTTCTTCTACGGATATCAGCCCCAGCATTTT
NA	TRBV4-3	TRBJ2-7	NA	16	CASSQDLGGLHYEQYF	TGCGCCAGCAGCCAAGATCTAGGGGGACTCCACTACGAGCAGTACTTC
TRBD2	TRBV10-1	TRBJ2-1	NA	15	CASSDRLAGGDEQFF	TGCGCCAGCAGTGACCGACTAGCGGGGGGTGATGAGCAGTTCTTC
NA	TRBV2	TRBJ2-2	NA	16	CASSEALTQGTGELFF	TGTGCCAGCAGTGAAGCGCTAACGCAGGGGACCGGGGAGCTGTTTTTT
NA	TRBV18	TRBJ1-1	NA	15	CASSLAALIAAEAFF	TGTGCCAGCTCACTAGCGGCTCTCATCGCCGCTGAAGCTTTCTTT
TRBD1	TRBV19	TRBJ1-3	NA	15	CASSTRTGFGNTIYF	TGTGCCAGTAGCACAAGGACAGGGTTCGGAAACACCATATATTTT
TRBD1	TRBV18	TRBJ1-4	NA	15	CASSDRQGIYEKLFF	TGTGCCAGCTCGGACAGACAGGGGATCTACGAAAAACTGTTTTTT
TRBD1	TRBV7-2	TRBJ2-2	NA	16	CASSSLDRGHTGELFF	TGTGCCAGCAGCTCCCTGGACAGGGGGCATACCGGGGAGCTGTTTTTT
NA	TRBV10-3	TRBJ1-1	NA	13	CATGQADVGEAFF	TGTGCCACCGGGCAAGCAGACGTCGGAGAAGCTTTCTTT
NA	TRBV4-3	TRBJ2-1	NA	14	CASSQDRAYNEQFF	TGCGCCAGCAGCCAAGATAGGGCATACAATGAGCAGTTCTTC
NA	TRBV28	TRBJ1-5	NA	14	CASSRGGSNQPQHF	TGTGCCAGCAGTCGAGGGGGTAGCAATCAGCCCCAGCATTTT
NA	TRBV5-1	TRBJ2-1	NA	15	CASSPTTDSYNEQFF	TGCGCCAGCAGTCCCACGACTGACTCCTACAATGAGCAGTTCTTC
NA	TRBV6-6	TRBJ1-3	NA	15	CASSALGESRNTIYF	TGTGCCAGCAGTGCCTTAGGGGAGTCAAGAAACACCATATATTTT
TRBD1	TRBV2	TRBJ2-7	NA	14	CASRWDRVPYEQYF	TGTGCCAGCAGATGGGACAGGGTACCCTACGAGCAGTACTTC
NA	TRBV7-9	TRBJ2-3	NA	11	CASSLTDTQYF	TGTGCCAGCAGCTTAACAGATACGCAGTATTTT
TRBD1	TRBV28	TRBJ1-5	NA	16	CASSFRDSLGYQPQHF	TGTGCCAGCAGTTTCCGGGACAGCCTAGGGTATCAGCCCCAGCATTTT
NA	TRBV18	TRBJ1-1	NA	15	CASSLGRSQDTEAFF	TGTGCCAGCTCACTTGGACGATCCCAGGACACTGAAGCTTTCTTT
TRBD1	TRBV30	TRBJ1-3	NA	15	CAWAGTVTSGNTIYF	TGTGCCTGGGCCGGGACAGTTACCTCTGGAAACACCATATATTTT
NA	TRBV7-2	TRBJ1-1	NA	15	CASSYQSRPNTEAFF	TGTGCCAGCAGCTACCAGTCCCGCCCGAACACTGAAGCTTTCTTT
NA	TRBV27	TRBJ1-2	NA	16	CASSGQGRAVPGGYTF	TGTGCCAGCAGTGGCCAGGGACGGGCTGTACCCGGTGGCTACACCTTC
TRBD1	TRBV5-3	TRBJ1-2	NA	15	CARSRRDRGIYGYTF	TGTGCCAGAAGCCGCCGGGACAGGGGTATTTATGGCTACACCTTC
NA	TRBV28	TRBJ1-1	NA	13	CASKMTVNTEAFF	TGTGCCAGCAAGATGACGGTGAACACTGAAGCTTTCTTT
NA	TRBV11-3	TRBJ2-5	NA	15	CASSLGTYLQETQYF	TGTGCCAGCAGCTTAGGGACTTACCTACAAGAGACCCAGTACTTC
NA	TRBV11-2	TRBJ1-1	NA	14	CASSLGQLGTEAFF	TGTGCCAGCAGCTTAGGACAGTTGGGCACTGAAGCTTTCTTT
NA	TRBV28	TRBJ1-4	NA	16	CASSETGTATNEKLFF	TGTGCCAGCAGTGAGACAGGAACTGCAACTAATGAAAAACTGTTTTTT
TRBD2	TRBV30	TRBJ2-1	NA	13	CASTSGKVDEQFF	TGTGCCTCGACTAGCGGGAAAGTAGATGAGCAGTTCTTC
TRBD2	TRBV11-3	TRBJ2-2	once	15	CASSSSGGNTGELFF	TGTGCCAGCAGCTCCAGCGGGGGCAACACCGGGGAGCTGTTTTTT
NA	TRBV2	TRBJ2-1	NA	13	CASPGVTIDEQFF	TGTGCCAGCCCAGGCGTGACTATCGATGAGCAGTTCTTC
TRBD2	TRBV6-1	TRBJ2-7	NA	16	CASSERGTSETYEQYF	TGTGCCAGCAGTGAACGGGGGACTAGCGAGACCTACGAGCAGTACTTC
TRBD2	TRBV18	TRBJ2-3	NA	16	CASSPGLAGATDTQYF	TGTGCCAGCTCGCCAGGACTAGCGGGGGCAACAGATACGCAGTATTTT
TRBD1	TRBV10-3	TRBJ1-1	once	14	CAISDGDRHTEAFF	TGTGCCATCAGTGATGGGGACAGGCATACTGAAGCTTTCTTT